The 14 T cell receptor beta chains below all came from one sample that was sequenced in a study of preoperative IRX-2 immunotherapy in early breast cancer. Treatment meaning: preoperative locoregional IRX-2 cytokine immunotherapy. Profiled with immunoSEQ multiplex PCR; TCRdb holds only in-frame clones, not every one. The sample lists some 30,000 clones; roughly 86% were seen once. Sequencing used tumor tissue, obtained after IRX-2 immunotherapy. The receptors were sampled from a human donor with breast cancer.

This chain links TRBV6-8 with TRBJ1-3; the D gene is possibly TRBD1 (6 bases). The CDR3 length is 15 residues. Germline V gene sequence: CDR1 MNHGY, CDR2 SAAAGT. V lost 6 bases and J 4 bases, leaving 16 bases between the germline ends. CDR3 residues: CASRQSYRVGNTIYF. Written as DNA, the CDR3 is TGTGCCAGCAGACAATCCTACAGGGTCGGAAACACCATATATTTT.

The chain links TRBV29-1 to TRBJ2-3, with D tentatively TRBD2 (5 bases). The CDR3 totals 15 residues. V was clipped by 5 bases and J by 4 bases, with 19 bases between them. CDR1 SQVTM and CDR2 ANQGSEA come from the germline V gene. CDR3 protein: CSVLRVTEGPDTQYF. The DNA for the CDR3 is TGCAGCGTTCTGAGGGTGACTGAGGGCCCAGATACGCAGTATTTT.

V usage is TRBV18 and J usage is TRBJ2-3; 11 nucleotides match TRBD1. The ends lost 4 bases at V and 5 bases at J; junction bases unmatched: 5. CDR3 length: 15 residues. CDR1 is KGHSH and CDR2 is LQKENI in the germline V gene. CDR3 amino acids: CASSRGQGAGDTQYF. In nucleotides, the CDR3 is TGTGCCAGCTCACGCGGACAGGGGGCCGGAGATACGCAGTATTTT.

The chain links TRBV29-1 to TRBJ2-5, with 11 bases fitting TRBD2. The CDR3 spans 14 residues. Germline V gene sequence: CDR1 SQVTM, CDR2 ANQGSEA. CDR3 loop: CSVRGTSGEETQYF. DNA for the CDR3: TGCAGTGTACGTGGGACTAGCGGTGAAGAGACCCAGTACTTC.

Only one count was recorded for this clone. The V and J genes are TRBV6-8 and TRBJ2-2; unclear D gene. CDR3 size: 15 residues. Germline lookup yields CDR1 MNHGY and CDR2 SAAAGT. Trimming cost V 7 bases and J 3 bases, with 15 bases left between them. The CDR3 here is CASTPVQPHTGELFF. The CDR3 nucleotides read TGTGCCAGCACCCCCGTACAGCCACACACCGGGGAGCTGTTTTTT.

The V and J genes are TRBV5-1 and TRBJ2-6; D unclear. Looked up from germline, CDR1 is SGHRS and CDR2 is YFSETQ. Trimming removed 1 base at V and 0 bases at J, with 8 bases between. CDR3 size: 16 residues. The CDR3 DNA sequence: TGCGCCAGCAGCTTGTTGGTAAGCTCTGGGGCCAACGTCCTGACTTTC. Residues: CASSLLVSSGANVLTF.

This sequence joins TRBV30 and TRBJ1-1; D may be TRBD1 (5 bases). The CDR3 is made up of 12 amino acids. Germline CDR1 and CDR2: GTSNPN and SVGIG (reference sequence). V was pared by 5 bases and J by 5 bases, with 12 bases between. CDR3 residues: CAWGRGRTEAFF. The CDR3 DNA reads TGTGCCTGGGGTAGGGGTAGGACTGAAGCTTTCTTT. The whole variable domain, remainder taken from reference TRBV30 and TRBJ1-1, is SQTIHQWPATLVQPVGSPLSLECTVEGTSNPNLYWYRQAAGRGLQLLFYSVGIGQISSEVPQNLSASRPQDRQFILSSKKLLLSDSGFYLCAWGRGRTEAFFGQGTRLTVV.

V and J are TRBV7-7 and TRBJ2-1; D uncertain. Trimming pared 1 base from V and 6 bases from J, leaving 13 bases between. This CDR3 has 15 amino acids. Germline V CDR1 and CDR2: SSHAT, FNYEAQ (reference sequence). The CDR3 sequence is CASSLDRNFANEQFF. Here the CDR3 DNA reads TGTGCCAGCAGCTTAGACAGAAATTTTGCCAATGAGCAGTTCTTC. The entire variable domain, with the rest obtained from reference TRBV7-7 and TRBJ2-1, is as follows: GAGVSQSPRYKVTKRGQDVTLRCDPISSHATLYWYQQALGQGPEFLTYFNYEAQPDKSGLPSDRFSAERPEGSISTLTIQRTEQRDSAMYRCASSLDRNFANEQFFGPGTRLTVL.

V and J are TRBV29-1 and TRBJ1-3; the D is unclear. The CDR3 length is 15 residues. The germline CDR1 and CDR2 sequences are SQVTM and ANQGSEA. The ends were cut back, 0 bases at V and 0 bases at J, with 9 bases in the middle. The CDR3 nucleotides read TGCAGCGTTGAAGATTACGGGGTCTCTGGAAACACCATATATTTT. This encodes CSVEDYGVSGNTIYF.

CDR3 region: CASSSGTVISRGEKLFF. The CDR3 DNA reads as TGTGCCAGTAGCTCCGGGACAGTAATCAGTCGAGGGGAAAAACTGTTTTTT. The chain has TRBV19 and TRBJ1-4, with 7 positions matching TRBD1. This CDR3 has 17 amino acids. Germline-derived CDR1 and CDR2 are LNHDA and SQIVND (reference sequence). V was clipped by 6 bases and J by 8 bases; unmatched bases: 18.

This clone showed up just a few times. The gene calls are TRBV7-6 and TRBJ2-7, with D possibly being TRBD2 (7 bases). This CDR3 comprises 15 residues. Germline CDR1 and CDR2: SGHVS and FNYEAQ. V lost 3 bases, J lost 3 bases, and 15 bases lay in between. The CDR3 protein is CASSLSGTDSYEQYV. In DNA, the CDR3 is TGTGCCAGCAGCTTGAGCGGGACGGACAGCTACGAGCAGTACGTC.

CDR3 residues: CASSLYRGAEAFF. As DNA, the CDR3 is TGTGCCAGCAGTTTATACAGGGGGGCTGAAGCTTTCTTT. This chain links TRBV6-8 with TRBJ1-1, with 8 bases identical to TRBD1. This CDR3 is 13 amino acids long. Germline V gives CDR1 MNHGY, CDR2 SAAAGT. V lost 4 bases, J lost 6 bases, and 4 bases stayed unmatched.

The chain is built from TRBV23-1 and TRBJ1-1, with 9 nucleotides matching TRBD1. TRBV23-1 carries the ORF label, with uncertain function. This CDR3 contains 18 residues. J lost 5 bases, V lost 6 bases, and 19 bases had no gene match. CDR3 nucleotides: TGCGCCAGCAGCCAAGAGGTCCCGGGACAGGGAATGGGAACTGAAGCTTTCTTT. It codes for CASSQEVPGQGMGTEAFF.

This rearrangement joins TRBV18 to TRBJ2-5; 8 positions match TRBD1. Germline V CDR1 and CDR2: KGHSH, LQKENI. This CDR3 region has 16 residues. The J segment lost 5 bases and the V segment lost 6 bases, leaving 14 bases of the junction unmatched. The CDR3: CASSRGQGKFGETQYF. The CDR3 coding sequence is TGTGCCAGCTCCCGCGGACAGGGAAAGTTCGGGGAGACCCAGTACTTC.